This paragraph reports one T cell receptor (beta chain). Germline V gives CDR1 MDHEN, CDR2 SYDVKM. CDR3 length equals 17 residues. V lost 5 bases and J lost 0, with 18 bases in between. The record originates from a study of technical replicates of blood from a few donors. Method: immunoSEQ multiplex PCR; TCRdb's copy keeps in-frame clones and lacks some. This repertoire shows approximately 74,000 clones, 88% found once; its top ten account for approximately 5%. This clonotype was sampled from a human donor in good health. Some clones in this sample may be carry-over from other donors' samples. The genes are TRBV28 and TRBJ2-3, with D possibly matching TRBD2 (6 bases). The sequencing sample was made of PBMCs. The CDR3 protein is CASSLGLGGYSTDTQYF. CDR3 sequence (DNA): TGTGCCAGCAGTCTAGGCCTGGGAGGCTATAGCACAGATACGCAGTATTTT.